One TCR beta chain is described in this entry. Its specificity is not known. Sequencing was performed with immunoSEQ multiplex PCR; in TCRdb, only in-frame clones are kept and a portion is missing. The table shows more than 100,000 clones, with about 88% occurring only once. This sample was included in a study of radiation and T cells in renal cell carcinoma. Overall study context: Nephrectomy followed 15 Gy stereotactic body radiation by 4 weeks.

Study-level points and caveats: From baseline, blood top tumor clonotypes peaked at 2 weeks post-radiation.

The CDR3 runs to 15 residues. Germline loops: CDR1 SGHTA, CDR2 FQGNSA. Trimming at V came to 2 bases and at J to 9 bases, leaving 10 bases not matched to a gene. The time point was: blood 2 weeks post-SBRT. Treatment reported: 15 Gy SBRT to primary tumor, nephrectomy 4 weeks later. The rearrangement links TRBV7-2 to TRBJ2-5; 9 bases fit TRBD2. The sample consisted of blood, taken from a patient whose treatment included radiotherapy and nephrectomy. This sequence originates from a woman between 65 and 79 years old with renal cell carcinoma. The CDR3 region has the DNA TGTGCCAGCAGCTTAATTAGCGGGGGTTCCGAGGCCCAGTACTTC. Translating gives CASSLISGGSEAQYF.